This T cell receptor (beta chain) comes out of a study of T cells after somatic rescue of genetic block. The protocol was immunoSEQ multiplex PCR, while the TCRdb copy is restricted to in-frame clones and leaves out a portion. This table holds 68,000 or so clones, 80% to 95% found once. CDR1 and CDR2 (germline): SGHTS, YDEGEE. Trimming cost V 3 bases and J 6 bases; bases outside gene matches: 5. This CDR3 contains 15 residues. Input material: peripheral blood mononuclear cells (PBMCs). This chain connects TRBV5-8 to TRBJ2-2, with 10 bases identical to TRBD1. This clonotype originated in a man aged 40-49 years. DNA of the CDR3: TGTGCCAGCAGCTATCCAGGACAGGGGGCCGGGGAGCTGTTTTTT. This codes for CASSYPGQGAGELFF.